This TCR beta chain was found in a study of T cell repertoires in cytomegalovirus infection. Study-level background: The public TCR beta signatures pointed to both CMV infection and matching HLA type.

From the reads, TCRdb called clonotypes with MiXCR, one entry per CDR3 protein. The top ten hold over 12% of the sample, which has about 890,000 distinct CDR3 sequences, 30% to 40% seen once. Looked up from germline, CDR1 is SGHVS and CDR2 is FNYEAQ. The CDR3 length is 15 residues. The V end lost 5 bases, the J end lost 5 bases, and 17 bases lay between the germline ends. The sample holds many counts of this clonotype. Its antigen is unidentified. This sample comprised cultured CD8+ T cells from PBMCs, obtained from culture after CMV antigen stimulation. The chain links TRBV7-6 to TRBJ2-3; possibly TRBD1 or TRBD2 for D (6 bases each). This receptor was obtained from a human donor in good health (CMV status not recorded). Some clones in this sample may be carry-over from other donors' samples. CDR3 coding DNA: TGTGCCAGCAGCCGAGTGGGGGGCCAGGGAGATACGCAGTATTTT. Translated, it gives CASSRVGGQGDTQYF.